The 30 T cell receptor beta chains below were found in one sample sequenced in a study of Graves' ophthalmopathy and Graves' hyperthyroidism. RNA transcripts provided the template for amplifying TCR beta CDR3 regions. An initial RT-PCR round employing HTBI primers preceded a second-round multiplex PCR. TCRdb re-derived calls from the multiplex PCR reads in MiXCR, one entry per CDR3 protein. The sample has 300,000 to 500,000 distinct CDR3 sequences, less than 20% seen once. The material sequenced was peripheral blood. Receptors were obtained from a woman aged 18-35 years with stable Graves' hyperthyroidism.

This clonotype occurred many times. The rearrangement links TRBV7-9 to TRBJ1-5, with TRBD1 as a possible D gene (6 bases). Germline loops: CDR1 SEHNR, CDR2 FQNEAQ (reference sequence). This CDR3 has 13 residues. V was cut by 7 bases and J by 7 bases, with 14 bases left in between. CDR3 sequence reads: CASTRDNGQPQHF. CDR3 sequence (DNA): TGTGCCAGCACCCGGGACAACGGGCAGCCCCAGCATTTT.

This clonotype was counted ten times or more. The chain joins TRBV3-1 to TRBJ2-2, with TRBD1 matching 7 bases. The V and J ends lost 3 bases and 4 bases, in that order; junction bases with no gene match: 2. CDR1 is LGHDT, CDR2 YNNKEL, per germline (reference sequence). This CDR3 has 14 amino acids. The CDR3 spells CASSQPGGTGELFF. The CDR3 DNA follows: TGTGCCAGCAGCCAGCCAGGGGGCACCGGGGAGCTGTTTTTT.

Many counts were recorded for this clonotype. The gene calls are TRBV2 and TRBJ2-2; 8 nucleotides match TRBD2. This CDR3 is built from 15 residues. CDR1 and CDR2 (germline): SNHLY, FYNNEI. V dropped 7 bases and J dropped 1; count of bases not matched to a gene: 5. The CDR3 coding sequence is TGTGCCAGCACCCGGACTAGCCAGAACACCGGGGAGCTGTTTTTT. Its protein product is CASTRTSQNTGELFF.

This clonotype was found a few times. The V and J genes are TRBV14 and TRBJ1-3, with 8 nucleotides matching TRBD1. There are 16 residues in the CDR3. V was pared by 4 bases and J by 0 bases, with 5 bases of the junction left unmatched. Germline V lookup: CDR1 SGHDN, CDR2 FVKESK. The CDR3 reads CASSPGQVHSGNTIYF. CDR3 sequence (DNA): TGTGCCAGCAGCCCGGGACAGGTGCACTCTGGAAACACCATATATTTT.

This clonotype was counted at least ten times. As DNA, the CDR3 is TGTGCCGGTTCCTCTAGCGGGGGTCGAGAGACCCAGTACTTC. Its translation is CAGSSSGGRETQYF. The chain couples TRBV6-1 to TRBJ2-5; 10 positions match TRBD2. CDR1 MNHNS and CDR2 SASEGT come from the germline V gene. Losses at the gene ends were 11 bases for V and 4 bases for J; bases not matched to a gene: 10. The CDR3 is 14 residues long.

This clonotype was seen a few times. The CDR3 region is CASSLMGPQNTEAFF. CDR3 DNA: TGTGCCAGCAGCTTAATGGGGCCGCAGAACACTGAAGCTTTCTTT. This chain connects TRBV7-9 to TRBJ1-1; possibly TRBD1 for D (5 bases). Germline V CDR1 and CDR2: SEHNR, FQNEAQ (reference sequence). CDR3 length: 15 residues. Deletions cut 2 bases from V and 1 base from J, with 11 bases between.

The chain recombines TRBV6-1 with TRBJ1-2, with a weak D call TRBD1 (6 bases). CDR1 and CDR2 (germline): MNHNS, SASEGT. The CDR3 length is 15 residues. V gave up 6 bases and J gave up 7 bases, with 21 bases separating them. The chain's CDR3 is CASRRTGMYGGGYTF. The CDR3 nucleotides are TGTGCCAGCAGACGAACAGGGATGTACGGGGGTGGCTACACCTTC.

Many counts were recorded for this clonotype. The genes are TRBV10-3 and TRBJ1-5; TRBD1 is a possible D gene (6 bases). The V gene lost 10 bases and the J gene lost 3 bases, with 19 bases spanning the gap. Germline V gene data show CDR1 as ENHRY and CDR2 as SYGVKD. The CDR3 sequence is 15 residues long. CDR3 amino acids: CATMAVNRVNQPQHF. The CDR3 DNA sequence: TGTGCCACAATGGCCGTTAACAGGGTCAATCAGCCCCAGCATTTT.

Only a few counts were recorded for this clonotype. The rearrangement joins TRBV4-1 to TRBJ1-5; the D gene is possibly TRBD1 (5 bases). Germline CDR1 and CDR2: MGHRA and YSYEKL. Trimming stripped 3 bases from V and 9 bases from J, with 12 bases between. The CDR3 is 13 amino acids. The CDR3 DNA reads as TGCGCCAGCAGCCAGGGGGTAAGTCGGCCCCAGCATTTT. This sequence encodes CASSQGVSRPQHF.

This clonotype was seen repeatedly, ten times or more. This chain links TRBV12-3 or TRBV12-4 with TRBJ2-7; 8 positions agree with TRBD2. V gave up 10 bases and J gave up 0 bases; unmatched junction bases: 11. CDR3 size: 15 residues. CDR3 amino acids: CATSVGRGVSYEQYF. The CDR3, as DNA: TGTGCCACTTCGGTGGGGCGGGGGGTCTCCTACGAGCAGTACTTC.

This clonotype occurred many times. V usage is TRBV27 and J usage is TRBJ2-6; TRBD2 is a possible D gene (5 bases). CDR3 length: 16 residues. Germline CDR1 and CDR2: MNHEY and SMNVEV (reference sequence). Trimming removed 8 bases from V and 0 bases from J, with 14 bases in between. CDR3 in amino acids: CASGGLGSSGANVLTF. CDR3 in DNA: TGTGCCAGCGGAGGCCTGGGGTCCTCTGGGGCCAACGTCCTGACTTTC.

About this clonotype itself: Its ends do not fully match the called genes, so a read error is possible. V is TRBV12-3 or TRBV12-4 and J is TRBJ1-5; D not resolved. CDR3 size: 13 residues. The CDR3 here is CASSKLGNQPQHF. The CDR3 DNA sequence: TGTGCCAGCAGCAAGCTGGGGAATCAGCCTCAGCATTTT.

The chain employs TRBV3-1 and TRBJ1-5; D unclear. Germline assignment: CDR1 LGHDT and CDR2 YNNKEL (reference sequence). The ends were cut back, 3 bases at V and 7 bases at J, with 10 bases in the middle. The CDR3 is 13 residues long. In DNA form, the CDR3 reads TGTGCCAGCAGCCACGGGGAGAGGCAGCCCCAGCATTTT. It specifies CASSHGERQPQHF.

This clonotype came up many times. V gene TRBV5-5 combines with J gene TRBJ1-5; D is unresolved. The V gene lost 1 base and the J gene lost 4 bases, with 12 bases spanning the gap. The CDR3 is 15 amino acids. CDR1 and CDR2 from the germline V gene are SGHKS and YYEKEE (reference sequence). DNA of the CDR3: TGTGCCAGCAGCTTGATGTGGGGAGGTAATCAGCCCCAGCATTTT. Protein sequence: CASSLMWGGNQPQHF.

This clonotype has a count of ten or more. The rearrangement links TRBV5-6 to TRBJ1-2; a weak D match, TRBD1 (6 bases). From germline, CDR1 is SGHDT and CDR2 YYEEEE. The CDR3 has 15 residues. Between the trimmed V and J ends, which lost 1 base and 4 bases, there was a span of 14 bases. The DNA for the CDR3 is TGTGCCAGCAGCTTGCTCACAGGGTACACCTATGGCTACACCTTC. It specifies CASSLLTGYTYGYTF.

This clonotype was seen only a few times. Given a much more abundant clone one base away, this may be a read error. The CDR3 reads CASSESSGANVLTF. The CDR3 DNA reads as TGTGCCAGCAGTGAGTCCTCTGGGGCCAACGTCCTGACTTTC. The J gene is TRBJ2-6, the V gene TRBV2; D gene unclear. Germline values: CDR1 SNHLY, CDR2 FYNNEI. CDR3 length equals 14 residues. The V and J ends lost 3 bases and 0 bases respectively, with 3 bases between them.

The CDR3 nucleotides read TGTGCCAGCATGGTAGACGGGACGTACCAAGAGACCCAGTACTTC. This encodes CASMVDGTYQETQYF. The genes are TRBV6-2 or TRBV6-3 and TRBJ2-5; possibly TRBD1 or TRBD2 for D (5 bases each). CDR3 length: 15 amino acids. V shed 7 bases and J shed 0 bases, with 15 bases lying between them. Germline V gene lookup returns CDR1 MNHEY and CDR2 SVGEGT.

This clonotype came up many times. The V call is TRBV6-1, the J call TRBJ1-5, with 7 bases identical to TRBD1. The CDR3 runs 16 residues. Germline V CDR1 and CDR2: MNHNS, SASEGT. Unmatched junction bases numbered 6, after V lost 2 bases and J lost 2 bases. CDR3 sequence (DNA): TGTGCCAGCAGTGAATACAGGGGTGGTGGCAATCAGCCCCAGCATTTT. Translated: CASSEYRGGGNQPQHF.

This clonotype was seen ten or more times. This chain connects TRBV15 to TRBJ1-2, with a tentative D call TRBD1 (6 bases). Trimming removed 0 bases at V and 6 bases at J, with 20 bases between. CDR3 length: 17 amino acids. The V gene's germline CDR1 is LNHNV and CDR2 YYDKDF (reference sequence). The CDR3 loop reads CATSREGRTGRSDGYTF. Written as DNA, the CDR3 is TGTGCCACCAGCAGAGAAGGGAGAACAGGGAGGTCCGATGGCTACACCTTC. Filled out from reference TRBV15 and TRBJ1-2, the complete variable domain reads DAMVIQNPRYQVTQFGKPVTLSCSQTLNHNVMYWYQQKSSQAPKLLFHYYDKDFNNEADTPDNFQSRRPNTSFCFLDIRSPGLGDTAMYLCATSREGRTGRSDGYTFGSGTRLTVV.

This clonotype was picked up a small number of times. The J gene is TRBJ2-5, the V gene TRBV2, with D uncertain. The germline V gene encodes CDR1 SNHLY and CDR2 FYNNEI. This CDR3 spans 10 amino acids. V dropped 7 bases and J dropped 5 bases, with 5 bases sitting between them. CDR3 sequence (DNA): TGTGCCAGCACTGATGAGACCCAGTACTTC. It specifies CASTDETQYF.

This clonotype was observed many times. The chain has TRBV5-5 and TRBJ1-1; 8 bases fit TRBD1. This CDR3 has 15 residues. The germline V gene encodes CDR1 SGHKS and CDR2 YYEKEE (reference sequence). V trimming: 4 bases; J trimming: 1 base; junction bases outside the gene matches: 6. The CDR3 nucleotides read TGTGCCAGCAGCGTGACACAGGGGGAGAACACTGAAGCTTTCTTT. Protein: CASSVTQGENTEAFF.

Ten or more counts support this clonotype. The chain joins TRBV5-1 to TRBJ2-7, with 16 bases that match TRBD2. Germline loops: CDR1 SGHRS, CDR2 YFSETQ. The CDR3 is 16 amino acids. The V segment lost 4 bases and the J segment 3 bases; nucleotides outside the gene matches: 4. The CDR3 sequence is CASSRGLAGGDYEQYF. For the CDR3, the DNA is TGCGCCAGCAGCAGGGGACTAGCGGGGGGGGACTACGAGCAGTACTTC.

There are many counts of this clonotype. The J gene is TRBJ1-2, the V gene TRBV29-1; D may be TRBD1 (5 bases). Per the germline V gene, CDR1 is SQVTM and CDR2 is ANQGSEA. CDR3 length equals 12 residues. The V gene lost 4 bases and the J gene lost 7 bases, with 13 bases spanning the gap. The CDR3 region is CSVVGVLRGYTF. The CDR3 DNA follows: TGCAGCGTTGTGGGGGTTCTGCGTGGCTACACCTTC.

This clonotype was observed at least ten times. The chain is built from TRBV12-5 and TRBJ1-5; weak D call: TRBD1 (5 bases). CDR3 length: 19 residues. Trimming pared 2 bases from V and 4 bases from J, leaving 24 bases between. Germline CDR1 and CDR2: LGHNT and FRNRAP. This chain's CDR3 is CASGLLLGTEYLQNQPQHF. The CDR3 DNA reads TGTGCTAGTGGTTTGCTATTAGGGACCGAATACCTACAGAATCAGCCCCAGCATTTT.

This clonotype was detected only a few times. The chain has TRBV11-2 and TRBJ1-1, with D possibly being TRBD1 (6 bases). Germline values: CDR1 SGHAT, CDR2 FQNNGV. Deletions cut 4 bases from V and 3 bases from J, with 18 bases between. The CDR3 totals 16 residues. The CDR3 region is CASSSHPRGLDTEAFF. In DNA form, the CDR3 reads TGTGCCAGCAGCTCCCACCCCCGGGGGCTGGACACTGAAGCTTTCTTT.

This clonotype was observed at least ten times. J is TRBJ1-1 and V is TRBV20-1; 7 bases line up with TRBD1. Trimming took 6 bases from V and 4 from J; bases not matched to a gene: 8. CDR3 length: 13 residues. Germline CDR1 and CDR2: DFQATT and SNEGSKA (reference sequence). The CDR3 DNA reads TGCAGTGCGGACCCAGACAGGGCCACTGAAGCTTTCTTT. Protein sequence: CSADPDRATEAFF.

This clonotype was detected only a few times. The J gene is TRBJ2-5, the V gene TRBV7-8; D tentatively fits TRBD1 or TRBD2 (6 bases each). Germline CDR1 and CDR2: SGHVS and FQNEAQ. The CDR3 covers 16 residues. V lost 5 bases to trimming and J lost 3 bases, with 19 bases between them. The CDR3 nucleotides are TGTGCCAGCAGCCCACCGAGGGGGGCTCTGAAAGAGACCCAGTACTTC. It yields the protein CASSPPRGALKETQYF.

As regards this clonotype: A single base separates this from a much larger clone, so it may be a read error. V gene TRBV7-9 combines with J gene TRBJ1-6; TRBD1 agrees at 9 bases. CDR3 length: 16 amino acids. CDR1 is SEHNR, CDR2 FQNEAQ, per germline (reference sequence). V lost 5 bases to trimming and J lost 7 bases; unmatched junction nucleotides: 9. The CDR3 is CASSPWDRATNSPLHF. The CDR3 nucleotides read TGTGCCAGCAGCCCCTGGGACAGGGCGACAAATTCACCCCTCCACTTT.

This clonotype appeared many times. CDR3 sequence (DNA): TGTGCCACCAGCAGAGACAGGGAATATGGCTACACCTTC. This sequence encodes CATSRDREYGYTF. The chain links TRBV15 to TRBJ1-2, with D tentatively TRBD1 (5 bases). The germline V and J ends were trimmed by 0 bases and 5 bases, with 7 bases remaining between them. CDR3 size: 13 residues. Germline V gene lookup returns CDR1 LNHNV and CDR2 YYDKDF (reference sequence).

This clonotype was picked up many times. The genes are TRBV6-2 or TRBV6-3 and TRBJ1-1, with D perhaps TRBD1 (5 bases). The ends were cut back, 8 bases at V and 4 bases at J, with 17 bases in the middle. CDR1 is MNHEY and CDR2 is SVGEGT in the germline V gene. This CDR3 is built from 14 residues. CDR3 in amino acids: CASGKFQGSTEAFF. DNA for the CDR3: TGTGCCAGCGGGAAGTTCCAGGGTTCCACTGAAGCTTTCTTT.